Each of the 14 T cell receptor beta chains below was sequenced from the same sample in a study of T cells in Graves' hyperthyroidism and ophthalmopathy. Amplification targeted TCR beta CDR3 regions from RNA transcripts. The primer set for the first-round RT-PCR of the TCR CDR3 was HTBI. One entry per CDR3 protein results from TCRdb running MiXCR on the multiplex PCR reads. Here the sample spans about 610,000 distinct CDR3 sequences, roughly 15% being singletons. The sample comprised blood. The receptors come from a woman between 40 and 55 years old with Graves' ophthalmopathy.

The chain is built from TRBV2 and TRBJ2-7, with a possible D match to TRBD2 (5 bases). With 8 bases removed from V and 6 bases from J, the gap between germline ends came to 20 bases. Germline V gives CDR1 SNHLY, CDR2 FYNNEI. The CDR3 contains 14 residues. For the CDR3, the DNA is TGTGCCAGCTACCAGGACCGGACTCCCTCCGAGCAGTACTTC. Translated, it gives CASYQDRTPSEQYF.

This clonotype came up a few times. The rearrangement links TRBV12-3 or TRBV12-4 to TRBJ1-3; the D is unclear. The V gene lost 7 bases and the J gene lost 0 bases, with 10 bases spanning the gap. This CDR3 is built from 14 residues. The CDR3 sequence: CASTPQNSGNTIYF. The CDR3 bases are TGTGCCAGCACTCCTCAGAACTCTGGAAACACCATATATTTT.

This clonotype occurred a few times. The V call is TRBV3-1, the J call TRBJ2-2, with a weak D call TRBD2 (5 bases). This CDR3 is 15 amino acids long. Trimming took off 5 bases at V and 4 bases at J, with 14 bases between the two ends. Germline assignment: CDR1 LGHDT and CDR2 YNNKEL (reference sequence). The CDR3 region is CASSVTSRSTGELFF. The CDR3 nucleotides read TGTGCCAGCAGCGTCACTAGTAGGAGCACCGGGGAGCTGTTTTTT.

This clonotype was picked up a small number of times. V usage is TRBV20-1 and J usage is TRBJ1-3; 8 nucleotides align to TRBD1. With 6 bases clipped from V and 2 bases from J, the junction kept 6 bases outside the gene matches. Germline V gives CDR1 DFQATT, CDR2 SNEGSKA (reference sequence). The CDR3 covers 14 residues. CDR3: CSARQGQAGNTIYF. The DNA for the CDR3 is TGCAGTGCCCGACAGGGGCAGGCTGGAAACACCATATATTTT.

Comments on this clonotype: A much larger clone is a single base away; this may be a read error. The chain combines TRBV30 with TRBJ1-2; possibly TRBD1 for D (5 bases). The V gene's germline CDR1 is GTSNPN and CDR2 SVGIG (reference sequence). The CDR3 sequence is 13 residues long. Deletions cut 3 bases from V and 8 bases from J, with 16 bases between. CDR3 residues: CAWSRAGLAGYTF. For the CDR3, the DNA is TGTGCCTGGAGCCGGGCAGGGCTGGCGGGCTACACCTTC.

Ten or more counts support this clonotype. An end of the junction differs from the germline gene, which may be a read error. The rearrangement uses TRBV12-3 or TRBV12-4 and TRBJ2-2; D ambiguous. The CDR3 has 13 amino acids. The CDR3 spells CAGSPSNTGELFF. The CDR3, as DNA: TGTGCCGGCAGTCCCTCAAACACCGGGGAGCTGTTTTTT.

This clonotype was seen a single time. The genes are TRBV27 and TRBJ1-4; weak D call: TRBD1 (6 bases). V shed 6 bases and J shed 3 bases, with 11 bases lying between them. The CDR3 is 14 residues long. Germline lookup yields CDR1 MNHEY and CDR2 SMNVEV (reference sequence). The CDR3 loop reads CASRLQGANEKLFF. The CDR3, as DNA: TGTGCCAGCAGGTTACAGGGAGCTAATGAAAAACTGTTTTTT.

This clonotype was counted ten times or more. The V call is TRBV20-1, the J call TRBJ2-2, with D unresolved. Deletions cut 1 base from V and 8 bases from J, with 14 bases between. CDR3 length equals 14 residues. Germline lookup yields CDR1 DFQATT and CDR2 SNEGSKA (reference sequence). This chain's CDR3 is CSARGPLTEGELFF. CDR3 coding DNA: TGCAGTGCTAGAGGCCCGCTAACTGAAGGGGAGCTGTTTTTT.

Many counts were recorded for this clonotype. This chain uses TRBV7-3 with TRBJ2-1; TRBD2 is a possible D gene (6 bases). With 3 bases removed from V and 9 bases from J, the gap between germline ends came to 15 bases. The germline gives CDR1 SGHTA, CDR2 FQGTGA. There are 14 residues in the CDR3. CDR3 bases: TGTGCCAGCAGCTTCGCCGGGAGCGGCGGTGAGCAGTTCTTC. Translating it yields CASSFAGSGGEQFF.

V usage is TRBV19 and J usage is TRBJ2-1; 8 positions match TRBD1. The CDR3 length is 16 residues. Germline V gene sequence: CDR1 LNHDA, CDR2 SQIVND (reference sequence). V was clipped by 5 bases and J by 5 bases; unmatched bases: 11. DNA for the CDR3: TGTGCCAGTAGTGGAACCGGGACAGGCGGAAACAATGAGCAGTTCTTC. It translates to CASSGTGTGGNNEQFF.

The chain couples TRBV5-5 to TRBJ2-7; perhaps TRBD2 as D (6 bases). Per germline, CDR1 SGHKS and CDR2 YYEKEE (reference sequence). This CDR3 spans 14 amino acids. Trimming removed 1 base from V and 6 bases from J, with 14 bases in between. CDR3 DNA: TGTGCCAGCAGCTTGCTCCAGGGCGGGGTCGAGCAGTACTTC. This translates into CASSLLQGGVEQYF.

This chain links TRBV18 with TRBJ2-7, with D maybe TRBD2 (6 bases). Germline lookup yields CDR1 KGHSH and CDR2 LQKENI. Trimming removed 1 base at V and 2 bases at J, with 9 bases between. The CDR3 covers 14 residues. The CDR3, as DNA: TGTGCCAGCTCACCACGGAGGGGCCCCTACGAGCAGTACTTC. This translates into CASSPRRGPYEQYF.

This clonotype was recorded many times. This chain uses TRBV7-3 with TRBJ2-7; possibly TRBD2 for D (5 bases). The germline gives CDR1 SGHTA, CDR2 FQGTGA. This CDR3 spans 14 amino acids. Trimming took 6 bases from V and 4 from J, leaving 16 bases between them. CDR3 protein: CASRYELVFYEQYF. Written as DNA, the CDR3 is TGTGCCAGCAGATATGAACTAGTTTTTTACGAGCAGTACTTC.

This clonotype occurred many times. The CDR3 nucleotides read TGTGCCAGCAGTCCCCCTTGGACTGGCTCCTACGAGCAGTACTTC. Protein: CASSPPWTGSYEQYF. The chain has TRBV28 and TRBJ2-7; D may be TRBD2 (5 bases). CDR1 is MDHEN, CDR2 SYDVKM, per germline. Trimming left V 5 bases short and J 0 bases short, with 14 bases between. The CDR3 consists of 15 residues.